The present entry profiles one TCR beta chain with its context. This sample is part of a study of blood T cell repertoires in COVID-19. Study-wide background: Samples representing acute and convalescent COVID-19 were sourced from the United States, Italy and Spain.

Study processing details: By means of reference gene primer amplification, nucleated cell counts were estimated. Produced via immunoSEQ multiplex PCR; TCRdb's table is partial and in-frame only. V and J calls and clone size come straight from that table; D and trimming were deduced from the DNA. The profile covers 160,000 or so clones, with around nine tenths appearing a single time and approximately 6.6% taken by the ten largest. This study enrolled people aged about 18 to 100 from roughly 24 US geographic areas. The CDR3 runs 12 residues. Per germline, CDR1 MNHEY and CDR2 SVGAGI. Losses at the gene ends were 7 bases for V and 3 bases for J; bases not matched to a gene: 2.

The V and J genes are TRBV6-5 and TRBJ1-2, with 7 bases fitting TRBD1. The sequencing sample was made of PBMCs or T cells enriched from blood (not recorded which). This clonotype originated in a woman aged 45 to 65 who had recovered from COVID-19. The CDR3 nucleotides are TGTGCCAGCACCGACAGGGACTATGGCTACACCTTC. Its protein is CASTDRDYGYTF.